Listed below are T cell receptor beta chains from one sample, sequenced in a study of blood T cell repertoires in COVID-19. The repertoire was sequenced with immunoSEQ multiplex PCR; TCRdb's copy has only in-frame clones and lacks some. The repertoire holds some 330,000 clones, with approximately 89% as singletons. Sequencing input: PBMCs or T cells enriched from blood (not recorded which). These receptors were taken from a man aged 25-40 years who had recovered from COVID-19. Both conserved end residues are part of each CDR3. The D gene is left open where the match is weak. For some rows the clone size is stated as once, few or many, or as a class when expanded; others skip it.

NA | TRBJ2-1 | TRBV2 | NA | TGTGCCAGCAGTGAAGTGGCGGGGAACAATGAGCAGTTCTTC | CASSEVAGNNEQFF
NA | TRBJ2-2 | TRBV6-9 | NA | TGTGCCAGCAGTTATTCGGAGGACGGGGAGCTGTTTTTT | CASSYSEDGELFF
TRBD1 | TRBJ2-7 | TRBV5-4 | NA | TGTGCCAGCAGCTTGGGGCCGGACAGGGAAGTAGGGGGCTACGAGCAGTACTTC | CASSLGPDREVGGYEQYF
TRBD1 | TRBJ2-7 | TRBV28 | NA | TGTGCCAGTGGACAGGGCCCCTACGAGCAGTACTTC | CASGQGPYEQYF
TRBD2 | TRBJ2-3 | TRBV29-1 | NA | TGCAGCGCGCGGACGCAAGGGACTAGCGGGCCGCAGTATTTT | CSARTQGTSGPQYF
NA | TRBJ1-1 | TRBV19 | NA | TGTGCCAGTAGAGCAGGGGCACAGATCGAAGCTTTCTTT | CASRAGAQIEAFF
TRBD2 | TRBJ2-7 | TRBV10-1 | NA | TGCGCCAGCAGTGCGGGGACTAGCGGTTTGCAGTACTTC | CASSAGTSGLQYF
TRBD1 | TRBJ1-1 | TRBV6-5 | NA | TGTGCCAGTTCAAGGGGGCAAGCTGAAGCTTTCTTT | CASSRGQAEAFF
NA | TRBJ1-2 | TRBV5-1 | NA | TGCGCCAGCAGCTCCGTGGCGACAGCCTATGGCTACACCTTC | CASSSVATAYGYTF
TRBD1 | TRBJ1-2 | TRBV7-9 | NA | TGTGCCAGCAGGGCGACAGGGGGGGACTATGGCTACACCTTC | CASRATGGDYGYTF
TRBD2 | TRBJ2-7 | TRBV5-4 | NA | TGTGCCAGCAGCTTGGGGACTAGCGGGGTGAGGGAGCAGTACTTC | CASSLGTSGVREQYF
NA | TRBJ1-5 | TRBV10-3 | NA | TGTGCCATCAGTGAGTTTGGCCAGGGAAGGAAGCCCCAGCATTTT | CAISEFGQGRKPQHF
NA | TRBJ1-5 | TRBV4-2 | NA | TGTGCCAGCAGCCAAGGACAGCGCAATCAGCCCCAGCATTTT | CASSQGQRNQPQHF
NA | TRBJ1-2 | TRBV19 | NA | TGTGCCAGTAGTATCGCGGGGGGGCCAGGTGATGGCTACACCTTC | CASSIAGGPGDGYTF
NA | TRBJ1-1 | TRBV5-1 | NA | TGCGCCAGCAGCTTGGGGGCAGGGGCCACTGAAGCTTTCTTT | CASSLGAGATEAFF
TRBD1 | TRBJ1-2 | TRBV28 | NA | TGTGCCAGCAGGCAAAACAGGGGAACTAACTATGGCTACACCTTC | CASRQNRGTNYGYTF
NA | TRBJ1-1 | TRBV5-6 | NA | TGTGCCAGCAGCCGGCAGACATGGACTGAAGCTTTCTTT | CASSRQTWTEAFF
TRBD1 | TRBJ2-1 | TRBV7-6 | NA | TGTGCCAGCAGCTTAGAGTCAGGAGACAGGGGGTTTAATGAGCAGTTCTTC | CASSLESGDRGFNEQFF
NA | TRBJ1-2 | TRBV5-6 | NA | TGTGCCAGCAGCCGGTACAGATGGGTTTATGGCTACACCTTC | CASSRYRWVYGYTF
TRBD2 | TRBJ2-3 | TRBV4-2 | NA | TGTGCCAGCAGGGACTATAGCGGGCTTAGCACAGATACGCAGTATTTT | CASRDYSGLSTDTQYF
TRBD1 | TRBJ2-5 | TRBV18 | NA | TGTGCCAGCTCACCAAGGACAGGGTCCCAAGAGACCCAGTACTTC | CASSPRTGSQETQYF
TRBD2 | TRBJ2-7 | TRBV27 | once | TGTGCCAGCAGCCGCGGAGCGGGGGATTCCTACGAGCAGTACTTC | CASSRGAGDSYEQYF
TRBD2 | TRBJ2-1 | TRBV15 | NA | TGTGCCACCAGCAGAGGGACTAGCACGAATGAGCAGTTCTTC | CATSRGTSTNEQFF
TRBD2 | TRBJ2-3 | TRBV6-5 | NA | TGTGCCAGCAGTCTGGGACTAGCTCCAGATACGCAGTATTTT | CASSLGLAPDTQYF
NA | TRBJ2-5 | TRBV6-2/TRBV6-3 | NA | TGTGCCAGCAGTTACTCGAGAGAGACCCAGTACTTC | CASSYSRETQYF
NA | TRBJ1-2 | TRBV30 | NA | TGTGCCTGGAGGGGAACCGGGACACACTATGGCTACACCTTC | CAWRGTGTHYGYTF
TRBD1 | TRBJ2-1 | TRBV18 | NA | TGTGCCAGCTCACCAACAGGGGCTGGGTACAATGAGCAGTTCTTC | CASSPTGAGYNEQFF
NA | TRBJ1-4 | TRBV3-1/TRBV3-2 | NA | TGTGCCAGCAGCCAAGCGACGATAGGGAGGGAAAAACTGTTTTTT | CASSQATIGREKLFF
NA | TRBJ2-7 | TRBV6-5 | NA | TGTGCCAGCAGGCGACAGCTAACCTTATCCTACGAGCAGTACTTC | CASRRQLTLSYEQYF
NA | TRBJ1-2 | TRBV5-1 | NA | TGCGCCAGCACCGTGGAGGCTTCTAACTATGGCTACACCTTC | CASTVEASNYGYTF
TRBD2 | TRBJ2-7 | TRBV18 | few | TGTGCCAGCTCACCTCCGGGGGGGGTCTACGAGCAGTACTTC | CASSPPGGVYEQYF
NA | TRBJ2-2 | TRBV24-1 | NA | TGTGCCACCAGTGATTTGACAGGGCGAAGTGGGGGGGAGCTGTTTTTT | CATSDLTGRSGGELFF
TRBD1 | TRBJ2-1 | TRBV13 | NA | TGTGCCAGCAGCACCCGGGACAGGGGGGGAAATGAGCAGTTCTTC | CASSTRDRGGNEQFF
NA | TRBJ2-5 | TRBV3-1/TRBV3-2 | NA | TGTGCCAGCAGCCAAGGGTTAGCTCCCGGAGGGACCCAGTACTTC | CASSQGLAPGGTQYF
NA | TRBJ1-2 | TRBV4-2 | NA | TGTGCCAGCAGCCAAGAGGGCGCCTATGGCTACACCTTC | CASSQEGAYGYTF
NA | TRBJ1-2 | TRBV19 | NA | TGTGCCAGTAGTATCCGCGGGGACTATGGCTACACCTTC | CASSIRGDYGYTF
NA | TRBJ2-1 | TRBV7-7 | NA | TGTGCCAGCAGCTTATTACCGAGCTCCTACAATGAGCAGTTCTTC | CASSLLPSSYNEQFF
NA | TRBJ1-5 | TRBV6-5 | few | TGTGCCACCAGGGGCCCCAATCAGCCCCAGCATTTT | CATRGPNQPQHF
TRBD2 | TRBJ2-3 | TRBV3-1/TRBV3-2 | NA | TGTGCCAGCAGCCAACTCTGGGGGAGGGGTCGTCAAGATACGCAGTATTTT | CASSQLWGRGRQDTQYF
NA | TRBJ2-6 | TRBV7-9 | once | TGTGCCAGCAGCTTACTGGGACACCCCTCTGGGGCCAACGTCCTGACTTTC | CASSLLGHPSGANVLTF
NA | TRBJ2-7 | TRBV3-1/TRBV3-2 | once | TGTGCCAGCAGCCAGGTTAGGGGCCTGGGTGAGCAGTACTTC | CASSQVRGLGEQYF
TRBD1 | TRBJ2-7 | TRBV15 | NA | TGTGCCACCAGGACGACAGGGCTTCTAAACGAGCAGTACTTC | CATRTTGLLNEQYF
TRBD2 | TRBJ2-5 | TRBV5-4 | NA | TGTGCCAGCAGCTTGGTTTCGGGGGGGCTCCAAGAGACCCAGTACTTC | CASSLVSGGLQETQYF
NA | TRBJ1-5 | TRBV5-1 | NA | TGCGCCAGCAGCTTGGACAGGAATCAGCCCCAGCATTTT | CASSLDRNQPQHF
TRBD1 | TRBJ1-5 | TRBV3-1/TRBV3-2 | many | TGTGCCAGCAGCCAAGATGGGACAGGGTACGATCAGCCCCAGCATTTT | CASSQDGTGYDQPQHF
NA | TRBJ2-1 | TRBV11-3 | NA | TGTGCCAGCAGCTTTCTAGGCGGATACAATGAGCAGTTCTTC | CASSFLGGYNEQFF
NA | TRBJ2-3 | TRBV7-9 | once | TGTGCCAGCAGCTTAGGGCAGGGCGGTTCAGATACGCAGTATTTT | CASSLGQGGSDTQYF
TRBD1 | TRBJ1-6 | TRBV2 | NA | TGTGCCAGCAGTGAAGTAGGTCAGGGGGGTTCGCCCCTCCACTTT | CASSEVGQGGSPLHF
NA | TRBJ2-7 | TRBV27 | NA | TGTGCCAGCTCCTTGTTCTCAGACCGTAGGCCTCGGGGCTACGAGCAGTACTTC | CASSLFSDRRPRGYEQYF
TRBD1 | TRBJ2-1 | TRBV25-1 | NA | TGTGCCAGCAGTACAGGGGGGTCCTACAATGAGCAGTTCTTC | CASSTGGSYNEQFF
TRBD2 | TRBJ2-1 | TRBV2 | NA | TGTGCCAGCAGCGCCGAAGGCGGGGGGGCCCATGAGCAGTTCTTC | CASSAEGGGAHEQFF
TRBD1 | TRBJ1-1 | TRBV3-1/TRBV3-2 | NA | TGTGCCAGCAGCCATACGGGACAGGGAAACACTGAAGCTTTCTTT | CASSHTGQGNTEAFF
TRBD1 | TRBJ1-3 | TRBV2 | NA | TGTGCCAGCAGTGGACAGGGGGCGAAAGCTGGAAACACCATATATTTT | CASSGQGAKAGNTIYF
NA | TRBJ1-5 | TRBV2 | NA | TGTGCCAGCAGATATAGCGGGGGGAAGGGCAATCAGCCCCAGCATTTT | CASRYSGGKGNQPQHF